Listed here are 21 T cell receptor beta chains from one sample, sequenced in a study of CD8 T cells in ankylosing spondylitis. Overall study findings and caveats: Seemingly distinctive of ankylosing spondylitis blood was a TCR beta motif formed by eight highly homologous variants.

TCRdb recomputed calls from the 5' RACE reads with MiXCR, one row per CDR3 protein. This table holds 500,000 to 550,000 distinct CDR3 sequences, about 12% found once. These receptors lack a known antigen. Sample: blood, either unsorted or a sorted T cell fraction (not recorded which). Receptors originate from a male donor with ankylosing spondylitis.

This clonotype was seen a few times. The chain recombines TRBV6-1 with TRBJ2-5; possible D gene TRBD1, 6 bases. V dropped 5 bases and J dropped 5 bases, with 15 bases sitting between them. The CDR3 has 14 residues. Germline values: CDR1 MNHNS, CDR2 SASEGT. The CDR3 sequence: CASSQVGGGETQYF. CDR3 DNA sequence: TGTGCCAGCAGTCAGGTTGGGGGCGGGGAGACCCAGTACTTC.

V gene TRBV5-1 combines with J gene TRBJ2-3, with D perhaps assigned TRBD1 or TRBD2 (6 bases each). This CDR3 has 16 residues. V shed 4 bases and J shed 5 bases, with 20 bases lying between them. Germline lookup yields CDR1 SGHRS and CDR2 YFSETQ. CDR3 sequence (DNA): TGCGCCAGCAGCGATCTGGGGGCGGGAACCCTAGATACGCAGTATTTT. Translated: CASSDLGAGTLDTQYF.

This clonotype was observed a few times. V usage is TRBV9 and J usage is TRBJ2-3; TRBD2 matches 9 bases. The CDR3 spans 17 residues. The trim removed 0 bases at V and 0 bases at J, leaving 5 bases unmatched. Germline V lookup: CDR1 SGDLS, CDR2 YYNGEE. CDR3 in amino acids: CASSVGLAEISTDTQYF. For the CDR3, the DNA is TGTGCCAGCAGCGTAGGACTAGCGGAGATTAGCACAGATACGCAGTATTTT.

This chain links TRBV11-1 with TRBJ2-7; 7 bases map to TRBD2. Germline V gives CDR1 SGHAT, CDR2 FQDESV (reference sequence). CDR3 length: 13 residues. Trimming cost V 8 bases and J 0 bases; bases outside gene matches: 4. The CDR3 spells CASGSGTSYEQYF. Here the CDR3 DNA reads TGTGCCAGCGGGAGCGGGACCTCCTACGAGCAGTACTTC.

Only a few counts were recorded for this clonotype. V and J are TRBV24-1 and TRBJ2-7; 10 bases fit TRBD1. CDR3 length equals 18 residues. Trimming took 3 bases from V and 4 from J; bases not matched to a gene: 14. The V gene's germline CDR1 is KGHDR and CDR2 SFDVKD. CDR3 residues: CATSDARGQGYTFYEQYF. The CDR3 region has the DNA TGTGCCACCAGTGATGCGAGGGGACAGGGGTACACATTTTACGAGCAGTACTTC.

This clonotype has just a few counts. V and J are TRBV5-1 and TRBJ2-7, with D uncertain. The V and J ends lost 3 bases and 2 bases respectively, with 21 bases between them. This CDR3 has 17 residues. The germline CDR1 and CDR2 sequences are SGHRS and YFSETQ. CDR3 in amino acids: CASSWGFGDQRPYEQYF. The CDR3 coding sequence is TGCGCCAGCAGCTGGGGTTTCGGTGACCAACGCCCCTACGAGCAGTACTTC.

This clonotype was recorded a few times. The rearrangement uses TRBV7-9 and TRBJ2-6; unclear D gene. Germline values: CDR1 SEHNR, CDR2 FQNEAQ (reference sequence). This CDR3 is built from 15 residues. Trimming shortened V by 5 bases and J by 0 bases, and 8 bases separated the two germline ends. CDR3 region: CASSGPGSGANVLTF. In nucleotides, the CDR3 is TGTGCCAGCAGCGGACCAGGCTCTGGGGCCAACGTCCTGACTTTC.

At least ten counts were recorded for this clonotype. The chain combines TRBV24-1 with TRBJ2-2; 8 bases map to TRBD1. The CDR3 runs 15 residues. CDR1 and CDR2 (germline): KGHDR, SFDVKD. The J segment lost 4 bases and the V segment lost 4 bases, leaving 4 bases of the junction unmatched. The CDR3 sequence is CATSEGQGSTGELFF. The CDR3 bases are TGTGCCACCAGTGAAGGACAGGGCAGCACCGGGGAGCTGTTTTTT.

This clonotype was counted at least ten times. V is TRBV29-1 and J is TRBJ2-1; possibly TRBD1 or TRBD2 for D (5 bases each). V lost 5 bases and J lost 8, with 16 bases in between. Germline V CDR1 and CDR2: SQVTM, ANQGSEA. This CDR3 is built from 13 residues. CDR3 loop: CSVWGRVTDEQFF. CDR3 DNA: TGCAGCGTTTGGGGACGGGTCACGGATGAGCAGTTCTTC.

This chain joins TRBV6-5 and TRBJ2-3; no firm D call. The ends were cut back, 4 bases at V and 0 bases at J, with 8 bases in the middle. Germline-derived CDR1 and CDR2 are MNHEY and SVGAGI. This CDR3 region has 14 residues. The CDR3 is CASSSRTSTDTQYF. The CDR3 DNA reads as TGTGCCAGCAGTTCGCGGACCAGCACAGATACGCAGTATTTT.

This clonotype came up a few times. This chain uses TRBV7-2 with TRBJ2-5; D is undetermined. This CDR3 is 16 amino acids long. Germline CDR1 SGHTA, CDR2 FQGNSA. Between the trimmed V and J ends, which lost 1 base and 1 base, there was a span of 13 bases. In DNA, the CDR3 is TGTGCCAGCAGCTTAGGACCAGATCAGGCCCAAGAGACCCAGTACTTC. This translates into CASSLGPDQAQETQYF.

This sequence joins TRBV24-1 and TRBJ2-1; perhaps TRBD2 as D (6 bases). This CDR3 is 14 amino acids long. From germline, CDR1 is KGHDR and CDR2 SFDVKD. The V end lost 3 bases, the J end lost 10 bases, and 15 bases lay between the germline ends. The CDR3 is CATSDLLPRGEQFF. DNA for the CDR3: TGTGCCACCAGTGATCTTTTACCTCGGGGGGAGCAGTTCTTC.

In this sample, this clonotype turned up a few times. The J gene is TRBJ1-4, the V gene TRBV7-2; the match to TRBD1 covers 8 bases. Germline V lookup: CDR1 SGHTA, CDR2 FQGNSA. V trimming: 5 bases; J trimming: 7 bases; junction bases outside the gene matches: 9. This CDR3 spans 15 amino acids. The CDR3 DNA is TGTGCCAGCAGCCGAGACAGGGGAGGGCTTGAAAAACTGTTTTTT. Amino acid sequence: CASSRDRGGLEKLFF.

V and J are TRBV3-1 and TRBJ2-2; either TRBD1 or TRBD2 may supply D (5 bases each). The CDR3 extends over 16 amino acids. Trimming took 4 bases from V and 0 from J, leaving 12 bases between them. Germline-derived CDR1 and CDR2 are LGHDT and YNNKEL (reference sequence). In nucleotides, the CDR3 is TGTGCCAGCAGCCCTTGGGACGGCCCGAACACCGGGGAGCTGTTTTTT. Translating gives CASSPWDGPNTGELFF.

This sequence joins TRBV12-3 or TRBV12-4 and TRBJ1-2, with 9 bases lining up with TRBD1. The CDR3 spans 17 residues. The V gene end was trimmed by 3 bases and the J gene end by 4 bases; junction bases not matched to a gene: 12. For the CDR3, the DNA is TGTGCCAGCAGTTTTAGCGGGGACAGGGAATACGTCTATGGCTACACCTTC. It is translated as CASSFSGDREYVYGYTF.

This clonotype was counted at least ten times. The chain recombines TRBV10-3 with TRBJ2-1; D uncertain. The CDR3 sequence is 14 residues long. CDR1 is ENHRY and CDR2 is SYGVKD in the germline V gene. V was trimmed by 0 bases and J by 3 bases, leaving 6 bases between them. CDR3 sequence reads: CAISESSFYNEQFF. The DNA of the CDR3 is TGTGCCATCAGTGAGTCGAGCTTCTACAATGAGCAGTTCTTC.

This clonotype was seen a few times. This chain joins TRBV12-3 or TRBV12-4 and TRBJ2-1; D ambiguous. Between the trimmed V and J ends, which lost 6 bases and 8 bases, there was a span of 17 bases. CDR3 size: 14 residues. The CDR3 DNA follows: TGTGCCAGCAGCCGCCCGTCCTTTGGGGATGAGCAGTTCTTC. This sequence encodes CASSRPSFGDEQFF.

This clonotype has ten or more counts. The V call is TRBV7-2, the J call TRBJ2-1; D uncertain. The CDR3 covers 14 residues. The ends were cut back, 1 base at V and 9 bases at J, with 13 bases in the middle. Germline CDR1 and CDR2: SGHTA and FQGNSA. The CDR3 sequence is CASSLGPDLSEQFF. The CDR3, as DNA: TGTGCCAGCAGCTTAGGGCCCGACTTAAGTGAGCAGTTCTTC.

The table lists this clonotype with many counts. The V gene is TRBV12-3 or TRBV12-4, the J gene TRBJ1-2, with D uncertain. V was cut by 3 bases and J by 2 bases, with 10 bases left in between. The CDR3 totals 14 residues. This chain's CDR3 is CASSFNFGNYGYTF. In DNA form, the CDR3 reads TGTGCCAGCAGTTTTAACTTCGGGAACTATGGCTACACCTTC.

The chain recombines TRBV7-6 with TRBJ2-7; TRBD2 matches at 8 bases. Germline CDR1 reads SGHVS; CDR2 reads FNYEAQ. With V trimmed by 2 bases and J by 3 bases, 6 bases remained unmatched. This CDR3 contains 15 residues. CDR3 amino acids: CASSLSSGTGYEQYF. The CDR3 DNA reads as TGTGCCAGCAGCTTAAGTAGCGGGACGGGCTACGAGCAGTACTTC. The entire variable domain, with the rest obtained from reference TRBV7-6 and TRBJ2-7, is as follows: GAGVSQSPRYKVTKRGQDVALRCDPISGHVSLYWYRQALGQGPEFLTYFNYEAQQDKSGLPNDRFSAERPEGSISTLTIQRTEQRDSAMYRCASSLSSGTGYEQYFGPGTRLTVT.

V usage is TRBV24-1 and J usage is TRBJ2-3; 9 nucleotides agree with TRBD2. The germline gives CDR1 KGHDR, CDR2 SFDVKD. The CDR3 consists of 15 residues. The ends lost 4 bases at V and 1 base at J; junction bases unmatched: 2. The CDR3 region has the DNA TGTGCCACCAGTGACCAGCGGGAGGGCACAGATACGCAGTATTTT. Translating it yields CATSDQREGTDTQYF.